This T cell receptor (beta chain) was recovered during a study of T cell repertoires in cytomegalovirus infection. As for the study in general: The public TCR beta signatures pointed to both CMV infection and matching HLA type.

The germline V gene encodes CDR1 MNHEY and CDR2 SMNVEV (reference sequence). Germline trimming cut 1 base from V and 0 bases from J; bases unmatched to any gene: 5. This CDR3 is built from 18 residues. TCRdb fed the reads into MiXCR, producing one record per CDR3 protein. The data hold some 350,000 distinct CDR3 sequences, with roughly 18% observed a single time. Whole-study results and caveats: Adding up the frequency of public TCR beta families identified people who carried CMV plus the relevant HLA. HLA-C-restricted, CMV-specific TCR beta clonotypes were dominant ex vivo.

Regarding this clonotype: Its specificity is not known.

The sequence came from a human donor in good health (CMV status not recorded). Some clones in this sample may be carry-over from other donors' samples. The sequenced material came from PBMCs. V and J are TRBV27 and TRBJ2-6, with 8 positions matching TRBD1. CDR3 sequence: CASSLFGQGLSGANVLTF. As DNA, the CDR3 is TGTGCCAGCAGTTTATTCGGACAGGGTCTCTCTGGGGCCAACGTCCTGACTTTC. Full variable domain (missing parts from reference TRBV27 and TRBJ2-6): EAQVTQNPRYLITVTGKKLTVTCSQNMNHEYMSWYRQDPGLGLRQIYYSMNVEVTDKGDVPEGYKVSRKEKRNFPLILESPSPNQTSLYFCASSLFGQGLSGANVLTFGAGSRLTVL.